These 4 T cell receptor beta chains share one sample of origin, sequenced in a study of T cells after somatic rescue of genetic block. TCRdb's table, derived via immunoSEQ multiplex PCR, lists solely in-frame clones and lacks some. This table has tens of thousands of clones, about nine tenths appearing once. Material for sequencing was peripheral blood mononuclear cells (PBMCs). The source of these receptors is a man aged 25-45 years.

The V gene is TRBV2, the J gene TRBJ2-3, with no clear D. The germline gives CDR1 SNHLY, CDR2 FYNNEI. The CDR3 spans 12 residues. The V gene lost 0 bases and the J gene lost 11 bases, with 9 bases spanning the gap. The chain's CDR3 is CASSEALTWQYF. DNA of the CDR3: TGTGCCAGCAGTGAAGCGCTTACCTGGCAGTATTTT.

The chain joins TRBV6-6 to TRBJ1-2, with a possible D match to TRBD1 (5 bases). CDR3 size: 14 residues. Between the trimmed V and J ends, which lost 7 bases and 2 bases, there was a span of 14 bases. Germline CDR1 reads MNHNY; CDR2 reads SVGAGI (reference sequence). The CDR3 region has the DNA TGTGCCAGCACCACGGGGGGAAGGAACTATGGCTACACCTTC. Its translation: CASTTGGRNYGYTF.

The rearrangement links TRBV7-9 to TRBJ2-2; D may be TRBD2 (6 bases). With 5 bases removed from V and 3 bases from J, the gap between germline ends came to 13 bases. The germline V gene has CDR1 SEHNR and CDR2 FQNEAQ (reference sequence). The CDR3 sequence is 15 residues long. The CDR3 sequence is CASSPLRGYTGELFF. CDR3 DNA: TGTGCCAGCAGCCCCCTCCGGGGGTACACCGGGGAGCTGTTTTTT. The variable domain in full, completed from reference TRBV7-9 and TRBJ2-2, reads DTGVSQNPRHKITKRGQNVTFRCDPISEHNRLYWYRQTLGQGPEFLTYFQNEAQLEKSRLLSDRFSAERPKGSFSTLEIQRTEQGDSAMYLCASSPLRGYTGELFFGEGSRLTVL.

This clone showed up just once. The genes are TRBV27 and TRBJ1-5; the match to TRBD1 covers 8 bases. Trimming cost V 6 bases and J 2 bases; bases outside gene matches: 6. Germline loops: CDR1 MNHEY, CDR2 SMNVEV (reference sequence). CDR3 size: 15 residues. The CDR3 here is CASRDRGLGNQPQHF. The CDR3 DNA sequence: TGTGCCAGCAGAGACAGGGGCTTGGGCAATCAGCCCCAGCATTTT.